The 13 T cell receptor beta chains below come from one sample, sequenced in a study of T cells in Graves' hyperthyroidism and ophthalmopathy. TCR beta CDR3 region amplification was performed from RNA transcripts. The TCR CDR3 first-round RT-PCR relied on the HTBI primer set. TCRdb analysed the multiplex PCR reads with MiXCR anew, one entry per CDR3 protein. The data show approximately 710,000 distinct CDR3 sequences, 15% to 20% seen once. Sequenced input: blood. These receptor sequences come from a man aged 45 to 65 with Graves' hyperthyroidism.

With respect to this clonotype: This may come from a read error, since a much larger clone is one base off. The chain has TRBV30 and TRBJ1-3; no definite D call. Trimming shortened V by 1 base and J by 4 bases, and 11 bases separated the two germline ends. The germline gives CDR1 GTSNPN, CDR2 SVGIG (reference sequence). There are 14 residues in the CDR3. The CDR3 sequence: CAWSGGQPGNTIYF. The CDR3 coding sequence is TGTGCCTGGAGTGGAGGGCAACCCGGAAACACCATATATTTT.

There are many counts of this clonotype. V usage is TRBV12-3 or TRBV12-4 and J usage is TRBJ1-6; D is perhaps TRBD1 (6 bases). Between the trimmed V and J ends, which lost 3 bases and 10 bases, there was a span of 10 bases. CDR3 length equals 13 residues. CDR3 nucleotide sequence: TGTGCCAGCAGTTTCAGGGGAGGATCACCCCTCCACTTT. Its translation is CASSFRGGSPLHF.

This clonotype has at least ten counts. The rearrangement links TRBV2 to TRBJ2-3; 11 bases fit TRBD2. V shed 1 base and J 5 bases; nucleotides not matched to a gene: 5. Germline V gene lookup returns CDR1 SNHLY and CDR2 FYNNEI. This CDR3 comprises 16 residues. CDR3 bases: TGTGCCAGCAGTGAAGTCCCCGGGACTAGCGGAGATACGCAGTATTTT. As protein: CASSEVPGTSGDTQYF.

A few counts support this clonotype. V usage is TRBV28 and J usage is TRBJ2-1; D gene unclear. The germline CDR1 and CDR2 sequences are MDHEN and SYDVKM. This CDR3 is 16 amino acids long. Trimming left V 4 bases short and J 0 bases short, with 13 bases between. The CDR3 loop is CASSSNRARSYNEQFF. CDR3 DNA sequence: TGTGCCAGCAGTTCCAACCGGGCACGCTCCTACAATGAGCAGTTCTTC.

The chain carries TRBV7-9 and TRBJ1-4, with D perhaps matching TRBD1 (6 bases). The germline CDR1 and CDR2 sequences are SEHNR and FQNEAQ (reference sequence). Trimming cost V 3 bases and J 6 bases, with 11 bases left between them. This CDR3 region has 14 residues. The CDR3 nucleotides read TGTGCCAGCAGCTTGACAGGCCAGGATGAAAAACTGTTTTTT. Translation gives CASSLTGQDEKLFF.

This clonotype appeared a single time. CDR3 DNA sequence: TGTGCCAGCAGCCGACTAGCCTACTCCTACGAGCAGTACTTC. Its protein product is CASSRLAYSYEQYF. J is TRBJ2-7 and V is TRBV12-3 or TRBV12-4, with TRBD2 matching 7 bases. The CDR3 length is 14 residues. J was trimmed by 0 bases and V by 6 bases; bases with no gene match: 5.

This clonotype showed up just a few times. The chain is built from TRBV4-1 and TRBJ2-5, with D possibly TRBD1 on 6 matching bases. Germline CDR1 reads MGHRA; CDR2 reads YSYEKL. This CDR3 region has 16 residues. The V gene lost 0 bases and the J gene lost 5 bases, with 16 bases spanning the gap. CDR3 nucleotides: TGCGCCAGCAGCCAAGATGAGCAGGGGCGAATTGAGACCCAGTACTTC. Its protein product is CASSQDEQGRIETQYF.

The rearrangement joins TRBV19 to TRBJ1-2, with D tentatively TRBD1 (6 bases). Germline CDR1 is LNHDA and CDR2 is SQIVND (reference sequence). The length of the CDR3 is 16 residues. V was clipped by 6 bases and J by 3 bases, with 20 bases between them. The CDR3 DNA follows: TGTGCCAGTAGCCGGACACGTGACAGGCGCTACTATGGCTACACCTTC. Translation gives CASSRTRDRRYYGYTF. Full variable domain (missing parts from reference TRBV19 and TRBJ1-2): DGGITQSPKYLFRKEGQNVTLSCEQNLNHDAMYWYRQDPGQGLRLIYYSQIVNDFQKGDIAEGYSVSREKKESFPLTVTSAQKNPTAFYLCASSRTRDRRYYGYTFGSGTRLTVV.

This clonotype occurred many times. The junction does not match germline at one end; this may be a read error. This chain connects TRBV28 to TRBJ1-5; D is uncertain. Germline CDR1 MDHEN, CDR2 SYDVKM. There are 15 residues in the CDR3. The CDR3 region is CASSYPRPSSQPQHF. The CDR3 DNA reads TGTGCCAGCAGTTACCCCCGGCCAAGCAGTCAGCCCCAGCATTTT.

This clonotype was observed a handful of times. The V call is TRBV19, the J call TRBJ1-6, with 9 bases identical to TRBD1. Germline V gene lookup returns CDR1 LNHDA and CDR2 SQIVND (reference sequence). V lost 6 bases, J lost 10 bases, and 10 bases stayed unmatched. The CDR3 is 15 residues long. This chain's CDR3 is CASSDRGFGMSPLHF. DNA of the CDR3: TGTGCCAGTAGCGACAGGGGGTTTGGTATGTCACCCCTCCACTTT.

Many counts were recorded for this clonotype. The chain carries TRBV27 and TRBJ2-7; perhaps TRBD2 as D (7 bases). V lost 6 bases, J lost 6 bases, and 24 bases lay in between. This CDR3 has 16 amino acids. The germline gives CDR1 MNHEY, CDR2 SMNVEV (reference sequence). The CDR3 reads CASSTLVGGAITEQYF. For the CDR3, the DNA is TGTGCCAGCAGCACCCTCGTGGGGGGGGCGATCACCGAGCAGTACTTC.

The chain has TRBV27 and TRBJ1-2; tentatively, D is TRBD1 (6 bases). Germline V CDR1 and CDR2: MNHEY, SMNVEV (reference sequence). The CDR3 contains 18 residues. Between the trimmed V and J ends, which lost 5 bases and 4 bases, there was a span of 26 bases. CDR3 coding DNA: TGTGCCAGCAGTCCGCGATTGAGGCAGGGGCCCATTGCCTATGGCTACACCTTC. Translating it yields CASSPRLRQGPIAYGYTF.

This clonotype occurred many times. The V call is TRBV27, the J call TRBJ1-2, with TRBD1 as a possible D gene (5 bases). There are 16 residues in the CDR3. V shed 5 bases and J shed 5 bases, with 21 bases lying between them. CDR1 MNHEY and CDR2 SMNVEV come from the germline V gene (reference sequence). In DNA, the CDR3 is TGTGCCAGCAGTCCCAGGGTGCGGGGATTGGGGTATGGCTACACCTTC. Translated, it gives CASSPRVRGLGYGYTF.